The 30 T cell receptor beta chains given below trace back to one sample, sequenced in a study of blood T cell repertoires in COVID-19. TCRdb keeps only in-frame clones here, not all; method: immunoSEQ multiplex PCR. The table shows 60,000 or so clones, with around 89% occurring only once. The sample taken for sequencing was peripheral blood. These receptors originate from a human donor with active COVID-19. The donor label of this sample is uncertain.

The chain couples TRBV7-9 to TRBJ2-3; D gene uncertain. Trimming cost V 3 bases and J 2 bases, with 12 bases left between them. The CDR3 has 15 residues. Germline CDR1 reads SEHNR; CDR2 reads FQNEAQ (reference sequence). CDR3 sequence reads: CASSFLGRFTDTQYF. CDR3 nucleotides: TGTGCCAGCAGCTTTCTCGGTCGTTTCACAGATACGCAGTATTTT.

This chain uses TRBV30 with TRBJ1-3; 7 positions agree with TRBD1. The CDR3 runs to 15 residues. Germline loops: CDR1 GTSNPN, CDR2 SVGIG (reference sequence). Trimming at V came to 2 bases and at J to 0 bases, leaving 4 bases not matched to a gene. CDR3 in amino acids: CAWSRDSGSGNTIYF. In DNA form, the CDR3 reads TGTGCCTGGAGTCGGGACAGCGGCTCTGGAAACACCATATATTTT.

CDR3 DNA: TGTGCCAGCAGTTTCGGGACTAAGGAGACCCAGTACTTC. Amino acids: CASSFGTKETQYF. The V and J genes are TRBV6-5 and TRBJ2-5; 7 nucleotides agree with TRBD2. Per germline, CDR1 MNHEY and CDR2 SVGAGI. The CDR3 consists of 13 residues. V lost 4 bases and J lost 5; bases outside the gene matches: 4.

This sequence joins TRBV28 and TRBJ1-2; 8 bases map to TRBD1. CDR1 and CDR2 from the germline V gene are MDHEN and SYDVKM. V shed 0 bases, J shed 8 bases, and the junction held 8 bases outside the gene matches. This CDR3 contains 15 residues. CDR3 amino acids: CASSLWTGQGGGYTF. CDR3 in DNA: TGTGCCAGCAGTTTATGGACCGGACAGGGCGGGGGCTACACCTTC.

The CDR3 sequence is CASSFVTRGGMQYF. As DNA, the CDR3 is TGTGCCAGCAGTTTCGTGACTAGGGGTGGGATGCAGTACTTC. This rearrangement joins TRBV28 to TRBJ2-7; a possible D gene is TRBD2 (6 bases). The CDR3 is 14 residues long. V was cut by 3 bases and J by 9 bases, with 18 bases left in between. Germline V gene data show CDR1 as MDHEN and CDR2 as SYDVKM.

The chain combines TRBV6-6 with TRBJ2-3; D possibly corresponds to TRBD2 (6 bases). Germline V gene sequence: CDR1 MNHNY, CDR2 SVGAGI (reference sequence). V was cut by 2 bases and J by 6 bases, with 18 bases left in between. The CDR3 contains 16 residues. CDR3 coding DNA: TGTGCCAGCAGTTACGGGACTCCTGTGCCCCACGATACGCAGTATTTT. The encoded protein is CASSYGTPVPHDTQYF.

The chain joins TRBV27 to TRBJ2-1; perhaps TRBD2 as D (5 bases). V was cut by 6 bases and J by 9 bases, with 12 bases left in between. The CDR3 runs 12 residues. Germline CDR1 and CDR2: MNHEY and SMNVEV (reference sequence). CDR3 DNA: TGTGCCAGCAGAGTTCAGGCGGGTGAGCAGTTCTTC. Amino acids: CASRVQAGEQFF.

A few counts support this clone. The CDR3 sequence is CASRIRGAEKLFF. The CDR3 DNA sequence: TGTGCCAGCCGAATCCGGGGTGCTGAAAAACTGTTTTTT. This chain connects TRBV6-5 to TRBJ1-4; D remains unclear. Germline-derived CDR1 and CDR2 are MNHEY and SVGAGI. The length of the CDR3 is 13 residues. V lost 8 bases, J lost 7 bases, and 14 bases lay in between.

In its sample, this clone was seen once. V and J are TRBV19 and TRBJ2-4; D is perhaps TRBD1 (6 bases). V gave up 4 bases and J gave up 4 bases, with 11 bases separating them. CDR1 and CDR2 from the germline V gene are LNHDA and SQIVND (reference sequence). This CDR3 has 14 amino acids. This CDR3 is CASSSPGEKNIQYF. The CDR3 nucleotides are TGTGCCAGTAGTAGTCCAGGGGAAAAAAACATTCAGTACTTC.

This clone was recorded a few times. The chain couples TRBV12-5 to TRBJ1-4; tentatively, D is TRBD1 (5 bases). The V and J ends lost 0 bases and 6 bases respectively, with 17 bases between them. The CDR3 consists of 17 residues. Germline V gene lookup returns CDR1 LGHNT and CDR2 FRNRAP. The CDR3 sequence: CASGLVPHRKRDEKLFF. The CDR3 nucleotides read TGTGCTAGTGGTTTGGTACCCCACAGGAAAAGGGATGAAAAACTGTTTTTT.

The V call is TRBV28, the J call TRBJ1-2, with D uncertain. V lost 6 bases and J 5 bases, leaving 10 bases between the germline ends. There are 12 residues in the CDR3. Germline CDR1 reads MDHEN; CDR2 reads SYDVKM. In DNA, the CDR3 is TGTGCCAGCAGACTGGCAGGATATGGCTACACCTTC. Its protein is CASRLAGYGYTF.

This clone showed up just once. This chain uses TRBV5-4 with TRBJ2-5, with 14 bases matching TRBD2. The germline V gene has CDR1 SGHNT and CDR2 YYREEE (reference sequence). The CDR3 has 16 amino acids. The J segment lost 6 bases and the V segment lost 0 bases, leaving 4 bases of the junction unmatched. In DNA, the CDR3 is TGTGCCAGCAGCTTGGATGGGACTAGCGGGGGAAAGACCCAGTACTTC. Translation gives CASSLDGTSGGKTQYF.

The chain recombines TRBV28 with TRBJ2-7; possible D gene TRBD2, 5 bases. CDR3 length: 13 residues. The germline V gene has CDR1 MDHEN and CDR2 SYDVKM. Trimming took 6 bases from V and 0 from J, leaving 9 bases between them. This CDR3 is CASREDGSYEQYF. The CDR3 DNA reads TGTGCCAGCAGGGAGGACGGCTCCTACGAGCAGTACTTC.

The chain uses TRBV11-3 and TRBJ1-1; TRBD1 might be the D (5 bases). Trimming shortened V by 5 bases and J by 5 bases, and 12 bases separated the two germline ends. CDR3 length equals 13 residues. Germline values: CDR1 SGHNT, CDR2 YENEEA. This chain's CDR3 is CASSVLRDTEAFF. CDR3 in DNA: TGTGCCAGCAGCGTCCTCAGGGATACTGAAGCTTTCTTT.

The chain couples TRBV10-1 to TRBJ2-6, with D tentatively TRBD1 (6 bases). Trimming stripped 7 bases from V and 4 bases from J, with 11 bases between. The germline CDR1 and CDR2 sequences are WNHNN and SYGVQD (reference sequence). This CDR3 contains 14 residues. CDR3 DNA sequence: TGCGCCAGCATAGCAGGGGTCGGGGCCAACGTCCTGACTTTC. Its protein product is CASIAGVGANVLTF.

V is TRBV6-6 and J is TRBJ2-7; 10 nucleotides align to TRBD2. The CDR3 sequence is 14 residues long. Germline-derived CDR1 and CDR2 are MNHNY and SVGAGI (reference sequence). Losses at the gene ends were 5 bases for V and 5 bases for J; bases not matched to a gene: 6. In nucleotides, the CDR3 is TGTGCCAGCAGTCCCCCGGGACTAGCGAACGAGCAGTACTTC. Its protein product is CASSPPGLANEQYF.

The chain carries TRBV10-3 and TRBJ1-2; 12 bases are shared with TRBD1. J lost 6 bases, V lost 4 bases, and 6 bases had no gene match. This CDR3 comprises 15 residues. CDR1 and CDR2 (germline): ENHRY, SYGVKD. CDR3 residues: CAISGTGTGGDGYTF. In nucleotides, the CDR3 is TGTGCCATCAGTGGGACCGGGACAGGGGGCGATGGCTACACCTTC.

The chain combines TRBV6-5 with TRBJ2-7; 7 bases map to TRBD2. V lost 2 bases and J lost 4; bases outside the gene matches: 5. Looked up from germline, CDR1 is MNHEY and CDR2 is SVGAGI. CDR3 size: 14 residues. The CDR3: CASSYQAGKYEQYF. The DNA of the CDR3 is TGTGCCAGCAGTTACCAAGCGGGAAAATACGAGCAGTACTTC.

The genes are TRBV6-2 or TRBV6-3 and TRBJ1-2, with 8 positions matching TRBD1. Germline V lookup: CDR1 MNHEY, CDR2 SVGEGT. Trimming cost V 6 bases and J 7 bases; bases outside gene matches: 7. The CDR3 has 13 amino acids. CDR3 loop: CASSGDRGFGYTF. The DNA of the CDR3 is TGTGCCAGCAGCGGAGACAGGGGATTTGGCTACACCTTC.

The rearrangement links TRBV27 to TRBJ1-2; TRBD1 aligns across 10 bases. The length of the CDR3 is 16 residues. V trimming: 5 bases; J trimming: 8 bases; junction bases outside the gene matches: 14. CDR1 and CDR2 from the germline V gene are MNHEY and SMNVEV (reference sequence). The CDR3 sequence: CASSTRTGGTTDGYTF. The CDR3 nucleotides are TGTGCCAGCAGTACGCGGACAGGGGGTACCACTGACGGCTACACCTTC.

The rearrangement uses TRBV19 and TRBJ2-5, with D tentatively TRBD1 (6 bases). CDR1 and CDR2 (germline): LNHDA, SQIVND (reference sequence). V dropped 4 bases and J dropped 4 bases, with 16 bases sitting between them. The CDR3 totals 15 residues. The CDR3 loop reads CASSTSGAWVETQYF. The CDR3 nucleotides are TGTGCCAGTAGTACCTCAGGGGCCTGGGTAGAGACCCAGTACTTC.

V usage is TRBV3-1 (or the pseudogene TRBV3-2) and J usage is TRBJ2-1; D might be TRBD2 (6 bases). CDR3 length: 16 amino acids. Germline lookup yields CDR1 LGHDT and CDR2 YNNKEL (reference sequence). V was cut by 0 bases and J by 2 bases, with 11 bases left in between. DNA of the CDR3: TGTGCCAGCAGCCAAGATGTGGCGGGGCCCTACAATGAGCAGTTCTTC. Translating it yields CASSQDVAGPYNEQFF.

The chain combines TRBV14 with TRBJ1-2; D perhaps matches TRBD1 (5 bases). From germline, CDR1 is SGHDN and CDR2 FVKESK. The CDR3 runs 17 residues. The V gene lost 1 base and the J gene lost 7 bases, with 22 bases spanning the gap. CDR3 amino acids: CASSQGVLDTSFRGYTF. CDR3 bases: TGTGCCAGCAGCCAAGGCGTCCTGGACACCTCATTTCGTGGCTACACCTTC.

CDR3 coding DNA: TGTGCCAGCAGTAACCCGGGACAGGGGACAAAAGAGACCCAGTACTTC. This sequence encodes CASSNPGQGTKETQYF. The rearrangement joins TRBV25-1 to TRBJ2-5, with 10 bases fitting TRBD1. This CDR3 contains 16 residues. With V trimmed by 5 bases and J by 3 bases, 9 bases remained unmatched. CDR1 is MGHDK, CDR2 SYGVNS, per germline.

This sequence joins TRBV7-7 and TRBJ2-5; the D gene is possibly TRBD2 (6 bases). Germline-derived CDR1 and CDR2 are SSHAT and FNYEAQ (reference sequence). The V end was cut by 3 bases, the J end by 4 bases, with 9 bases between. The CDR3 sequence is 13 residues long. This CDR3 reads CASSLGGIETQYF. CDR3 coding DNA: TGTGCCAGCAGCTTGGGCGGGATAGAGACCCAGTACTTC.

The chain links TRBV28 to TRBJ2-7, with 12 bases that match TRBD2. CDR1 is MDHEN and CDR2 is SYDVKM in the germline V gene. The CDR3 loop spans 14 amino acids. Trimming cost V 6 bases and J 5 bases; bases outside gene matches: 5. The CDR3: CASSYLAGGHEQYF. As DNA, the CDR3 is TGTGCCAGCAGCTATCTAGCGGGAGGGCACGAGCAGTACTTC. Full variable domain (missing parts from reference TRBV28 and TRBJ2-7): DVKVTQSSRYLVKRTGEKVFLECVQDMDHENMFWYRQDPGLGLRLIYFSYDVKMKEKGDIPEGYSVSREKKERFSLILESASTNQTSMYLCASSYLAGGHEQYFGPGTRLTVT.

This clone was seen once. The chain employs TRBV4-2 and TRBJ2-7; possible D gene TRBD2, 5 bases. The CDR3 totals 14 residues. The V gene's germline CDR1 is LGHNA and CDR2 YNFKEQ. The V end was cut by 1 base, the J end by 5 bases, with 12 bases between. Written as DNA, the CDR3 is TGTGCCAGCAGCCAAGCGGGTCCGACTAACGAGCAGTACTTC. Residues: CASSQAGPTNEQYF.

The CDR3: CASSTRQGTRLYEQYF. CDR3 coding DNA: TGTGCCAGCAGCACACGACAGGGGACCAGACTCTACGAGCAGTACTTC. J is TRBJ2-7 and V is TRBV5-6; 8 nucleotides agree with TRBD1. This CDR3 comprises 16 residues. V gave up 4 bases and J gave up 3 bases; unmatched junction bases: 12. Per germline, CDR1 SGHDT and CDR2 YYEEEE. Supplemented by reference TRBV5-6 and TRBJ2-7, the full variable domain reads DAGVTQSPTHLIKTRGQQVTLRCSPKSGHDTVSWYQQALGQGPQFIFQYYEEEERQRGNFPDRFSGHQFPNYSSELNVNALLLGDSALYLCASSTRQGTRLYEQYFGPGTRLTVT.

This sequence joins TRBV28 and TRBJ2-5; 7 nucleotides align to TRBD1. The CDR3 sequence is 15 residues long. Germline assignment: CDR1 MDHEN and CDR2 SYDVKM. After removal of 5 bases from V and 7 bases from J, the junction contained 13 bases not matched to a gene. CDR3 coding DNA: TGTGCCAGCAGTCCCCTCGACAGGGTCCAGGGGACCCAGTACTTC. Its translation: CASSPLDRVQGTQYF.

In its sample, this clone was seen a few times. The chain uses TRBV7-2 and TRBJ1-5; D is uncertain. The V and J ends lost 1 base and 3 bases respectively, with 13 bases between them. Germline V gene data show CDR1 as SGHTA and CDR2 as FQGNSA. This CDR3 comprises 16 residues. In DNA, the CDR3 is TGTGCCAGCAGCTTAGAGGGAGGGCAGATCAATCAGCCCCAGCATTTT. This codes for CASSLEGGQINQPQHF.